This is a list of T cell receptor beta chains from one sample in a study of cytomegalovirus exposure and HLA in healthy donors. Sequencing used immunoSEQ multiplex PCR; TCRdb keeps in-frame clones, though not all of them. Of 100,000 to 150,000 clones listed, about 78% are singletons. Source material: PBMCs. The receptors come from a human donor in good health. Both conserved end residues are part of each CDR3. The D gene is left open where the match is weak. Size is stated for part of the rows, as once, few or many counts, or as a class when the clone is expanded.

CDR3: CATSRSNSPLHF
DNA: TGTGCCACCTCACGAAGCAATTCACCCCTCCACTTT
J: TRBJ1-6
V: TRBV6-5
size: once
D: -

CDR3: CSVAGHRERGPEAFF
DNA: TGCAGCGTTGCCGGCCACAGGGAGCGAGGTCCGGAAGCTTTCTTT
J: TRBJ1-1
V: TRBV29-1
size: -
D: -

CDR3: CASSLWGDLAYEQYF
DNA: TGTGCCAGCAGTTTATGGGGAGACCTAGCCTACGAGCAGTACTTC
J: TRBJ2-7
V: TRBV28
size: -
D: -

CDR3: CASSPRTGASEKLFF
DNA: TGTGCCAGCAGCCCCCGAACAGGGGCTAGTGAAAAACTGTTTTTT
J: TRBJ1-4
V: TRBV9
size: -
D: TRBD1

CDR3: CASSVSTGTGGDNEQFF
DNA: TGTGCCAGCAGTGTTTCTACCGGGACAGGGGGTGACAATGAGCAGTTCTTC
J: TRBJ2-1
V: TRBV6-1
size: -
D: TRBD1

CDR3: CATSRDEAGYTF
DNA: TGTGCCACCAGCAGAGATGAGGCTGGCTACACCTTC
J: TRBJ1-2
V: TRBV15
size: -
D: -

CDR3: CAWSGTGVTHEQYF
DNA: TGTGCCTGGAGTGGTACAGGGGTGACCCACGAGCAGTACTTC
J: TRBJ2-7
V: TRBV30
size: -
D: TRBD1

CDR3: CASSTAAGPNNQPQHF
DNA: TGTGCCAGCAGCACGGCGGCGGGGCCTAATAATCAGCCCCAGCATTTT
J: TRBJ1-5
V: TRBV5-4
size: -
D: -

CDR3: CASSEGTRSGELFF
DNA: TGTGCCAGCAGTGAAGGGACTAGGTCCGGGGAGCTGTTTTTT
J: TRBJ2-2
V: TRBV6-1
size: -
D: TRBD2

CDR3: CASSSSVGQGRSGELFF
DNA: TGTGCCAGCAGCTCTTCTGTCGGACAGGGAAGGTCCGGGGAGCTGTTTTTT
J: TRBJ2-2
V: TRBV7-3
size: -
D: TRBD1

CDR3: CASSEGAHTTDTQYF
DNA: TGTGCCAGCAGCGAGGGGGCACACACCACAGATACGCAGTATTTT
J: TRBJ2-3
V: TRBV6-1
size: -
D: TRBD1

CDR3: CASSETGRPPGEGAFF
DNA: TGTGCCAGCAGTGAGACAGGGCGCCCACCCGGAGAGGGAGCTTTCTTT
J: TRBJ1-1
V: TRBV28
size: -
D: TRBD1

CDR3: CASRNLQGLNTEAFF
DNA: TGCGCCAGCAGAAACTTACAGGGGCTGAACACTGAAGCTTTCTTT
J: TRBJ1-1
V: TRBV5-1
size: -
D: TRBD1

CDR3: CASSPLSGTGAYEQYF
DNA: TGTGCCAGTAGTCCCTTATCCGGGACAGGGGCCTACGAGCAGTACTTC
J: TRBJ2-7
V: TRBV19
size: -
D: TRBD1

CDR3: CASSLPGQVHGYTF
DNA: TGTGCCAGCAGCTTGCCGGGACAGGTGCATGGCTACACCTTC
J: TRBJ1-2
V: TRBV5-4
size: -
D: TRBD1

CDR3: CASSQDVLGANTGELFF
DNA: TGCGCCAGCAGCCAAGATGTATTAGGGGCGAACACCGGGGAGCTGTTTTTT
J: TRBJ2-2
V: TRBV4-3
size: -
D: -

CDR3: CATRGQPEAFF
DNA: TGTGCCACCCGAGGGCAGCCGGAAGCTTTCTTT
J: TRBJ1-1
V: TRBV28
size: -
D: -

CDR3: CASSSTSGGYTGELFF
DNA: TGCGCCAGCAGTTCTACTAGCGGGGGGTACACCGGGGAGCTGTTTTTT
J: TRBJ2-2
V: TRBV10-2
size: -
D: TRBD2

CDR3: CASSGQTAYEQYF
DNA: TGTGCCAGCAGTGGTCAGACAGCCTACGAGCAGTACTTC
J: TRBJ2-7
V: TRBV6-1
size: -
D: -

CDR3: CASSARWDTYEQYF
DNA: TGTGCCAGCAGCGCACGTTGGGACACCTACGAGCAGTACTTC
J: TRBJ2-7
V: TRBV27
size: -
D: -

CDR3: CASSLYPLTYEQYF
DNA: TGCGCCAGCAGCTTGTATCCCCTAACCTACGAGCAGTACTTC
J: TRBJ2-7
V: TRBV5-1
size: -
D: -

CDR3: CASSPGGQVWETQYF
DNA: TGTGCCAGCAGCCCCGGGGGGCAGGTGTGGGAGACCCAGTACTTC
J: TRBJ2-5
V: TRBV12-1
size: -
D: -

CDR3: CASSPGGVNTEAFF
DNA: TGTGCCAGCAGCCCCGGCGGTGTGAACACTGAAGCTTTCTTT
J: TRBJ1-1
V: TRBV11-3
size: -
D: -

CDR3: CASSVDRGGTEAFF
DNA: TGTGCCAGCAGTGTAGACAGGGGTGGCACTGAAGCTTTCTTT
J: TRBJ1-1
V: TRBV6-1
size: -
D: TRBD1

CDR3: CASSLQFEQFF
DNA: TGTGCCAGCTCACTCCAGTTTGAGCAGTTCTTC
J: TRBJ2-1
V: TRBV18
size: -
D: -

CDR3: CASSIDGTSYQPQHF
DNA: TGTGCCAGTAGTATAGACGGGACATCTTATCAGCCCCAGCATTTT
J: TRBJ1-5
V: TRBV19
size: few
D: -

CDR3: CASGVDRLNTEAFF
DNA: TGTGCCAGCGGAGTAGACAGATTGAACACTGAAGCTTTCTTT
J: TRBJ1-1
V: TRBV6-1
size: few
D: -

CDR3: CASSGDSSYEQYF
DNA: TGTGCCAGCAGTGGGGACAGTTCCTACGAGCAGTACTTC
J: TRBJ2-7
V: TRBV25-1
size: once
D: TRBD1

CDR3: CASSPMGGSSYNEQFF
DNA: TGTGCCAGCAGCCCAATGGGGGGTAGCTCCTACAATGAGCAGTTCTTC
J: TRBJ2-1
V: TRBV7-3
size: -
D: -

CDR3: CASSLLGLAGATDTQYF
DNA: TGTGCCAGCAGTTTATTGGGACTAGCGGGAGCAACAGATACGCAGTATTTT
J: TRBJ2-3
V: TRBV28
size: -
D: TRBD2

CDR3: CASSPRGGTGNTIYF
DNA: TGTGCCAGCAGCCCCCGGGGGGGGACGGGAAACACCATATATTTT
J: TRBJ1-3
V: TRBV7-2
size: few
D: -

CDR3: CASSEVGLSSYEQYF
DNA: TGTGCCAGCAGTGAGGTGGGGCTAAGCTCCTACGAGCAGTACTTC
J: TRBJ2-7
V: TRBV2
size: -
D: -

CDR3: CASSPRQGMVSPLHF
DNA: TGTGCCAGCAGTCCTCGACAGGGAATGGTTTCACCCCTCCACTTT
J: TRBJ1-6
V: TRBV27
size: -
D: TRBD1

CDR3: CAISQIAGGPNEQFF
DNA: TGTGCCATCAGTCAGATAGCGGGAGGGCCCAATGAGCAGTTCTTC
J: TRBJ2-1
V: TRBV10-3
size: -
D: TRBD2

CDR3: CASSSRGQGHEQYF
DNA: TGTGCCAGCAGCTCTAGGGGACAGGGCCACGAGCAGTACTTC
J: TRBJ2-7
V: TRBV11-1
size: -
D: TRBD1

CDR3: CASSFYRGTGYTF
DNA: TGTGCCAGCAGTTTTTACAGGGGTACGGGCTACACCTTC
J: TRBJ1-2
V: TRBV6-5
size: once
D: TRBD1

CDR3: CASSPTPGEQYF
DNA: TGTGCCAGCAGCCCCACCCCCGGGGAGCAGTACTTC
J: TRBJ2-7
V: TRBV6-4
size: -
D: -

CDR3: CASTKGGGANTDTQYF
DNA: TGTGCCAGCACCAAAGGGGGGGGCGCGAACACAGATACGCAGTATTTT
J: TRBJ2-3
V: TRBV5-4
size: -
D: -

CDR3: CASSVAGSGRVTDTQYF
DNA: TGTGCCAGCAGCGTAGCTGGTAGCGGGAGAGTCACAGATACGCAGTATTTT
J: TRBJ2-3
V: TRBV9
size: few
D: TRBD2

CDR3: CATSRIGGISTDTQYF
DNA: TGTGCCACCAGCAGGATCGGGGGGATCAGCACAGATACGCAGTATTTT
J: TRBJ2-3
V: TRBV15
size: -
D: TRBD2

CDR3: CASSLAASGYSYEQYF
DNA: TGTGCCAGCAGCTTAGCAGCTAGCGGTTATTCCTACGAGCAGTACTTC
J: TRBJ2-7
V: TRBV7-2
size: -
D: TRBD2

CDR3: CASSSARTGDDTEAFF
DNA: TGTGCCAGCAGCTCCGCCCGGACAGGGGACGACACTGAAGCTTTCTTT
J: TRBJ1-1
V: TRBV7-2
size: -
D: TRBD1

CDR3: CASSPLTSGRPGANVLTF
DNA: TGTGCCAGCAGTCCCCTTACTAGCGGGAGGCCTGGGGCCAACGTCCTGACTTTC
J: TRBJ2-6
V: TRBV27
size: -
D: TRBD2

CDR3: CATDPGGVNTEAFF
DNA: TGTGCCACCGACCCGGGGGGAGTAAACACTGAAGCTTTCTTT
J: TRBJ1-1
V: TRBV15
size: once
D: -

CDR3: CASSILQAGGPSGELFF
DNA: TGTGCCAGTAGTATTCTTCAAGCGGGAGGGCCGTCCGGGGAGCTGTTTTTT
J: TRBJ2-2
V: TRBV19
size: -
D: TRBD2

CDR3: CASSPTGASNTEAFF
DNA: TGTGCCAGCAGCCCGACAGGGGCCTCGAACACTGAAGCTTTCTTT
J: TRBJ1-1
V: TRBV7-2
size: -
D: TRBD1